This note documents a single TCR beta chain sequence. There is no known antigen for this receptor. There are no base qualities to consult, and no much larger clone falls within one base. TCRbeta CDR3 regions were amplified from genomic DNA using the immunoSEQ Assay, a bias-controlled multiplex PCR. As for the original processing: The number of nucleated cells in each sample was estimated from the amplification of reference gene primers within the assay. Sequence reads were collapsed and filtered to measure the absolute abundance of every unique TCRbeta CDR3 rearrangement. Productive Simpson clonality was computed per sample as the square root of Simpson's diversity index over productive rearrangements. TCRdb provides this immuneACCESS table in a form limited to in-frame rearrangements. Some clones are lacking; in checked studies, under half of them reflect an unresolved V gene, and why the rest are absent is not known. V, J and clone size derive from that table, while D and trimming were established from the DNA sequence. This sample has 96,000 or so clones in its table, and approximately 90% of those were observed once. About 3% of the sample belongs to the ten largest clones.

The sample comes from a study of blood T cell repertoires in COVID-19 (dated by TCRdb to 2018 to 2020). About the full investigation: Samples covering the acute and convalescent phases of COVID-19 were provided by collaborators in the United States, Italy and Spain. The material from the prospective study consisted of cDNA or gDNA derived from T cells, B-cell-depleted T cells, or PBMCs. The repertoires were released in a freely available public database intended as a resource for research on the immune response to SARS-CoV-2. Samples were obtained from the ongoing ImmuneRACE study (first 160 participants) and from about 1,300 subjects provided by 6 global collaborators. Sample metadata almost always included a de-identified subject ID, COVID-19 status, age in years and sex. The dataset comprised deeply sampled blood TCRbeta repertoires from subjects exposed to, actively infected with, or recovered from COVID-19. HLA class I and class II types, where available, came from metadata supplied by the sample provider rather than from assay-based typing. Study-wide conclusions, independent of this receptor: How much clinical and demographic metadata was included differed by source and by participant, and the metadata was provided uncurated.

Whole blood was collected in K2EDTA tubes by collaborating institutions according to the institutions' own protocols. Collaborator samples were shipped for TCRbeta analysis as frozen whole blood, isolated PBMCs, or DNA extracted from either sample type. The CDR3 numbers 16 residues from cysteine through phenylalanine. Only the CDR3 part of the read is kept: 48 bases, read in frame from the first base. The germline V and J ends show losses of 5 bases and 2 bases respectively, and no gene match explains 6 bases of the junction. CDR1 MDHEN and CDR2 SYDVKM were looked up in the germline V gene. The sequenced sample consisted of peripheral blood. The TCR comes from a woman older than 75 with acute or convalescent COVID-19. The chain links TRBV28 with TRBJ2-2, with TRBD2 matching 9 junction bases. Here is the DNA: TGTGCCAGCAGTGTATTAGCGGGAGAAAACACCGGGGAGCTGTTTTTT. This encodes CASSVLAGENTGELFF.